Included here is one T cell receptor (beta chain) sequence, with context. The source of the sample is a study of OX40 agonist ivuxolimab in advanced cancers. Per germline, CDR1 MNHNY and CDR2 SVGAGI (reference sequence). V was clipped by 0 bases and J by 6 bases, with 11 bases between them. There are 14 residues in the CDR3. Sequenced by immunoSEQ multiplex PCR; TCRdb stores in-frame clones only, minus some. The repertoire holds over 50,000 clones, 75% to 90% seen once, with under 2.5% in the top ten. This specimen was CD4+ or CD8+ T cells sorted from blood, taken in a trial of the OX40 agonist ivuxolimab. The V and J genes are TRBV6-6 and TRBJ1-1; D may be TRBD1 (5 bases). This clonotype originated in an adult with an advanced solid tumor such as melanoma, head and neck, liver or kidney cancer. The CDR3 DNA reads TGTGCCAGCAGTTACTCTCAACCAGGGTCTGAAGCTTTCTTT. It is translated as CASSYSQPGSEAFF.